The clone carrying this T cell receptor beta chain was picked up many times. Its antigen is not identified. Other DNA variants within this sample encode the same CDR3. The length of the CDR3 is 14 residues. Trimming removed 10 bases from V and 4 bases from J, with 14 bases in between. From germline, CDR1 is MDHEN and CDR2 SYDVKM. This specimen comes from a study of shared clonotypes between healthy human individuals. The study's findings and limits: Exclusively blood specimens were collected; tissue repertoires likely differ.

The run depth of the assay was deep. Unsorted PBMC replicate PCRs drew on around 280 ng DNA, representing approximately 27,000 T cell genomes. The protocol was immunoSEQ multiplex PCR, while the TCRdb copy is restricted to in-frame clones and leaves out a portion. The repertoire holds approximately 480,000 clones, with about 75% as singletons. The sequenced sample was PBMCs. The chain recombines TRBV28 with TRBJ2-6; maybe TRBD2 (6 bases). This TCR was recovered from a woman between 40 and 55 years old in good health. Some clones in this sample may be carry-over from other donors' samples. The DNA for the CDR3 is TGTGCCACCGGAGGGGCAGCCGGGGCCAACGTCCTGACTTTC. Protein sequence: CATGGAAGANVLTF.